This T cell receptor beta chain was sequenced during a study of low-dose radiotherapy and immunotherapy resistance in tumors. Both TCRalpha and TCRbeta chains were reverse transcribed with V-gene-specific primers. With a V-primer adapter and a constant-region primer, TCRs were amplified for roughly 21 PCR cycles. TCRdb recomputed calls from the reads with MiXCR, one row per CDR3 protein. The sample comprises nearly 7,500 distinct CDR3 sequences, approximately 80% of which are singletons, and about 5.9% rests with the top ten. CDR3 size: 15 residues. The germline V gene encodes CDR1 SGHRS and CDR2 YFSETQ. V lost 4 bases and J lost 2, with 14 bases in between.

This receptor was obtained from a human donor with advanced metastatic prostate, ovarian, gallbladder or colorectal cancer (not recorded which). This table probably holds off-target reads from a library built for another chain. The chain employs TRBV5-1 and TRBJ2-3, with D maybe TRBD1 (5 bases). CDR3 amino acids: CASSKSGRATDTQYF. The CDR3 bases are TGCGCCAGCAGCAAATCGGGCAGGGCCACAGATACGCAGTATTTT.